These 28 T cell receptor beta chains were sequenced from one sample in a study of T cell responses to AZD1222 COVID-19 vaccine. Repertoires were generated with immunoSEQ multiplex PCR, while TCRdb's copy carries only in-frame clones and drops some. The sample holds about 76,000 clones; around nine tenths are singletons and the top ten take 11%. The sample consisted of peripheral blood, taken on day 0 of AZD1222 vaccination. Receptors were obtained from an adult in good health.

J is TRBJ1-2 and V is TRBV18; the match to TRBD1 covers 7 bases. Looked up from germline, CDR1 is KGHSH and CDR2 is LQKENI. The CDR3 runs 15 residues. The V gene end was trimmed by 2 bases and the J gene end by 2 bases; junction bases not matched to a gene: 5. CDR3 sequence (DNA): TGTGCCAGCTCACCAGAGGGGGCAGGGAACTATGGCTACACCTTC. Translation gives CASSPEGAGNYGYTF.

The J gene is TRBJ2-7, the V gene TRBV6-6; D is perhaps TRBD2 (6 bases). Per the germline V gene, CDR1 is MNHNY and CDR2 is SVGAGI (reference sequence). Trimming took off 11 bases at V and 6 bases at J, with 23 bases between the two ends. The CDR3 is 14 amino acids. In DNA, the CDR3 is TGTGCCGCGCAAGGCCCGAGGAGGGACGTCGAGCAGTACGTC. Its protein is CAAQGPRRDVEQYV.

This clone was counted only a few times. The V and J genes are TRBV2 and TRBJ2-7; possible D gene TRBD1, 6 bases. Germline V lookup: CDR1 SNHLY, CDR2 FYNNEI. V dropped 6 bases and J dropped 3 bases, with 12 bases sitting between them. This CDR3 has 13 amino acids. The CDR3 bases are TGTGCCAGCAGCCGGACAGTTAACTACGAGCAGTACGTC. It codes for CASSRTVNYEQYV.

The rearrangement links TRBV5-1 to TRBJ2-2, with a possible D match to TRBD2 (6 bases). This CDR3 has 16 residues. In germline, CDR1 is SGHRS, CDR2 YFSETQ. V lost 0 bases and J lost 0, with 9 bases in between. The DNA of the CDR3 is TGCGCCAGCAGCTTGGATGGAGGGACGAACACCGGGGAGCTGTTTTTT. Its protein is CASSLDGGTNTGELFF.

This sequence joins TRBV3-1 (or the pseudogene TRBV3-2) and TRBJ2-5; TRBD1 matches at 9 bases. The germline CDR1 and CDR2 sequences are LGHDT and YNNKEL (reference sequence). The length of the CDR3 is 15 residues. Unmatched junction bases numbered 4, after V lost 4 bases and J lost 1 base. CDR3 nucleotide sequence: TGTGCCAGCAGCCTGGGACAGGGCTTCCAAGAGACCCAGTACTTC. This translates into CASSLGQGFQETQYF.

This clone was seen just once. Germline is not matched at one junction end, which may reflect a read error. The chain has TRBV7-7 and TRBJ2-5, with D perhaps matching TRBD1 or TRBD2 (5 bases each). This CDR3 contains 15 residues. The germline V gene encodes CDR1 SSHAT and CDR2 FNYEAQ (reference sequence). In nucleotides, the CDR3 is TGTGCTAGCAGCTTAGGAGGTTGGGGCTTGGAGACCCAGTACTTC. This gives the protein CASSLGGWGLETQYF. Drawing the rest from reference TRBV7-7 and TRBJ2-5, the complete variable domain is GAGVSQSPRYKVTKRGQDVTLRCDPISSHATLYWYQQALGQGPEFLTYFNYEAQPDKSGLPSDRFSAERPEGSISTLTIQRTEQRDSAMYRCASSLGGWGLETQYFGPGTRLLVL.

The rearrangement joins TRBV5-6 to TRBJ2-7; 9 bases fit TRBD1. The CDR3 covers 14 residues. CDR1 is SGHDT and CDR2 is YYEEEE in the germline V gene. V shed 4 bases, J shed 4 bases, and the junction held 6 bases outside the gene matches. This CDR3 reads CASSQGQGRYEQYF. Here the CDR3 DNA reads TGTGCCAGCAGCCAAGGACAGGGGAGGTACGAGCAGTACTTC.

The chain couples TRBV12-3 or TRBV12-4 to TRBJ1-1; no firm D call. Trimming removed 2 bases from V and 0 bases from J, with 4 bases in between. The CDR3 runs to 13 residues. The CDR3 DNA reads as TGTGCCAGCAGTTTACAAATGAACACTGAAGCTTTCTTT. As protein: CASSLQMNTEAFF.

The J gene is TRBJ2-1, the V gene TRBV19; D not certain. The CDR3 totals 13 residues. Per the germline V gene, CDR1 is LNHDA and CDR2 is SQIVND (reference sequence). V was clipped by 2 bases and J by 6 bases, with 8 bases between them. CDR3 sequence: CASSINRGNEQFF. DNA of the CDR3: TGTGCCAGTAGTATAAACAGAGGCAATGAGCAGTTCTTC. Full variable domain (missing parts from reference TRBV19 and TRBJ2-1): DGGITQSPKYLFRKEGQNVTLSCEQNLNHDAMYWYRQDPGQGLRLIYYSQIVNDFQKGDIAEGYSVSREKKESFPLTVTSAQKNPTAFYLCASSINRGNEQFFGPGTRLTVL.

The genes are TRBV5-4 and TRBJ1-3, with TRBD1 as a possible D gene (5 bases). This CDR3 comprises 14 residues. CDR1 is SGHNT and CDR2 is YYREEE in the germline V gene (reference sequence). Trimming cost V 2 bases and J 1 base, with 7 bases left between them. CDR3 sequence (DNA): TGTGCCAGCAGCTTAAAGGGGTCTGGAAACACCATATATTTT. Protein product: CASSLKGSGNTIYF.

The chain carries TRBV30 and TRBJ2-5; TRBD2 aligns across 9 bases. The V segment lost 3 bases and the J segment 5 bases; nucleotides outside the gene matches: 13. The CDR3 is made up of 16 amino acids. Germline V lookup: CDR1 GTSNPN, CDR2 SVGIG (reference sequence). CDR3 nucleotide sequence: TGTGCCTGGAGCTGGGGGGCTAGCGGGACTTTGGAGACCCAGTACTTC. It specifies CAWSWGASGTLETQYF.

V gene TRBV5-1 combines with J gene TRBJ1-5, with D uncertain. Germline CDR1 is SGHRS and CDR2 is YFSETQ. The ends were cut back, 0 bases at V and 4 bases at J, with 11 bases in the middle. This CDR3 is built from 15 residues. The CDR3 bases are TGCGCCAGCAGCTTGGCCCAGCGGGTGAATCAGCCCCAGCATTTT. Amino acids: CASSLAQRVNQPQHF.

The chain has TRBV24-1 and TRBJ2-5; D is undetermined. Germline values: CDR1 KGHDR, CDR2 SFDVKD. The CDR3 length is 13 residues. The V end lost 1 base, the J end lost 5 bases, and 7 bases lay between the germline ends. The CDR3 region is CATSDFPRETQYF. The CDR3 nucleotides read TGTGCCACCAGTGATTTTCCGCGGGAGACCCAGTACTTC.

The table lists this clone with a few counts. The V and J genes are TRBV5-1 and TRBJ2-2, with TRBD1 as a possible D gene (5 bases). Germline-derived CDR1 and CDR2 are SGHRS and YFSETQ. The CDR3 runs to 15 residues. Trimming cost V 3 bases and J 0 bases, with 9 bases left between them. This CDR3 is CASSSAGTNTGELFF. CDR3 coding DNA: TGCGCCAGCAGCTCGGCAGGGACGAACACCGGGGAGCTGTTTTTT.

The chain recombines TRBV6-5 with TRBJ1-1; D might be TRBD1 (6 bases). V shed 6 bases and J shed 11 bases, with 16 bases lying between them. CDR3 length: 12 residues. The V gene's germline CDR1 is MNHEY and CDR2 SVGAGI. The CDR3 spells CASSAGQTVAFF. The CDR3, as DNA: TGTGCCAGCAGCGCGGGACAAACGGTCGCTTTCTTT.

The chain joins TRBV5-1 to TRBJ2-4, with D tentatively TRBD1 or TRBD2 (5 bases each). This CDR3 region has 12 residues. Germline loops: CDR1 SGHRS, CDR2 YFSETQ. V lost 1 base to trimming and J lost 13 bases, with 12 bases between them. The CDR3 loop reads CASSLPGRMQYF. The CDR3 region has the DNA TGCGCCAGCAGCTTGCCGGGACGAATGCAGTACTTC. Full variable domain (rest looked up from reference TRBV5-1 and TRBJ2-4): KAGVTQTPRYLIKTRGQQVTLSCSPISGHRSVSWYQQTPGQGLQFLFEYFSETQRNKGNFPGRFSGRQFSNSRSEMNVSTLELGDSALYLCASSLPGRMQYFGAGTRLSVL.

A remark on this clone: The junction does not match germline at one end; this may be a read error. The same CDR3 arises from other DNA sequences in this sample as well. The chain carries TRBV3-1 (or the pseudogene TRBV3-2) and TRBJ1-6; D perhaps matches TRBD1 (5 bases). The CDR3 covers 15 residues. Germline values: CDR1 LGHDT, CDR2 YNNKEL (reference sequence). CDR3 sequence reads: CASSQGEGWNSPLHF. For the CDR3, the DNA is TGCGCCAGCAGCCAAGGGGAAGGGTGGAATTCACCCCTCCACTTT.

This chain links TRBV6-6 with TRBJ2-5, with 12 positions matching TRBD2. The CDR3 totals 16 residues. V gave up 4 bases and J gave up 4 bases; unmatched junction bases: 7. CDR1 is MNHNY, CDR2 SVGAGI, per germline (reference sequence). CDR3 nucleotide sequence: TGTGCCAGCAGTTCCCCGACTAGCGGGAGAACAGAGACCCAGTACTTC. It specifies CASSSPTSGRTETQYF.

The chain couples TRBV7-8 to TRBJ1-2; 7 nucleotides align to TRBD1. CDR1 is SGHVS, CDR2 FQNEAQ, per germline. This CDR3 has 14 amino acids. After removal of 5 bases from V and 4 bases from J, the junction contained 7 bases not matched to a gene. The CDR3 nucleotides read TGTGCCAGCAGCCCAGGGGGACAGCGCTATGGCTACACCTTC. It translates to CASSPGGQRYGYTF. The full variable domain, its missing parts supplied by reference TRBV7-8 and TRBJ1-2, is GAGVSQSPRYKVAKRGQDVALRCDPISGHVSLFWYQQALGQGPEFLTYFQNEAQLDKSGLPSDRFFAERPEGSVSTLKIQRTQQEDSAVYLCASSPGGQRYGYTFGSGTRLTVV.

This chain uses TRBV27 with TRBJ2-2; 7 nucleotides agree with TRBD1. Per germline, CDR1 MNHEY and CDR2 SMNVEV (reference sequence). CDR3 length equals 14 residues. Unmatched junction bases numbered 6, after V lost 4 bases and J lost 7 bases. The CDR3 DNA reads TGTGCCAGCAGTTCGACAGGGTTGGGCGGGGAGCTGTTTTTT. Encoded protein: CASSSTGLGGELFF.

The chain uses TRBV5-1 and TRBJ1-3; D is unresolved. The CDR3 length is 14 residues. The germline V gene encodes CDR1 SGHRS and CDR2 YFSETQ. V lost 4 bases and J lost 4, with 12 bases in between. The CDR3 region has the DNA TGCGCCAGCAGCCTAGGTGTGGGAGGAAACACCATATATTTT. Translation: CASSLGVGGNTIYF.

The chain employs TRBV10-3 and TRBJ2-1, with a tentative D call TRBD1 (5 bases). The CDR3 is 13 residues long. Trimming took off 6 bases at V and 8 bases at J, with 14 bases between the two ends. Per germline, CDR1 ENHRY and CDR2 SYGVKD. CDR3 sequence reads: CAIRPPLGDEQFF. CDR3 sequence (DNA): TGTGCCATCAGGCCCCCCCTAGGGGATGAGCAGTTCTTC.

The V gene is TRBV5-1, the J gene TRBJ2-5; D might be TRBD2 (5 bases). The CDR3 has 18 amino acids. CDR1 and CDR2 from the germline V gene are SGHRS and YFSETQ. The V and J ends lost 2 bases and 5 bases respectively, with 25 bases between them. The CDR3 sequence: CASSFIPPDLLKRETQYF. CDR3 in DNA: TGCGCCAGCAGCTTTATACCCCCTGATTTGCTCAAGCGGGAGACCCAGTACTTC.

This clone appeared once. This chain connects TRBV4-2 to TRBJ1-5; D is unresolved. Trimming took 0 bases from V and 5 from J, leaving 11 bases between them. Germline-derived CDR1 and CDR2 are LGHNA and YNFKEQ. There are 15 residues in the CDR3. The CDR3 is CASSQDSAGDQPQHF. CDR3 sequence (DNA): TGTGCCAGCAGCCAAGATTCGGCAGGTGATCAGCCCCAGCATTTT.

This chain connects TRBV28 to TRBJ1-5; D gene unclear. The CDR3 contains 16 residues. Trimming took off 7 bases at V and 2 bases at J, with 18 bases between the two ends. From germline, CDR1 is MDHEN and CDR2 SYDVKM. The CDR3 spells CASTVPRHWGNQPQHF. The CDR3 coding sequence is TGTGCCAGCACGGTGCCCAGACATTGGGGCAATCAGCCCCAGCATTTT.

The chain employs TRBV3-1 (or the pseudogene TRBV3-2) and TRBJ1-2, with a weak D call TRBD1 (5 bases). CDR3 length: 15 amino acids. V lost 2 bases and J 6 bases, leaving 16 bases between the germline ends. Germline CDR1 LGHDT, CDR2 YNNKEL (reference sequence). CDR3 bases: TGTGCCAGCAGCCAAATGAACACCGGGGCTCATGGCTACACCTTC. It encodes CASSQMNTGAHGYTF.

The rearrangement joins TRBV10-3 to TRBJ1-1, with D tentatively TRBD1 (6 bases). V dropped 4 bases and J dropped 5 bases, with 20 bases sitting between them. The CDR3 is 16 amino acids. Germline CDR1 is ENHRY and CDR2 is SYGVKD. The CDR3 bases are TGTGCCATCAGTGGGGGAGGACGGAGAAGGGGGACTGAAGCTTTCTTT. This codes for CAISGGGRRRGTEAFF.

The chain uses TRBV30 and TRBJ2-7, with TRBD2 as a possible D gene (7 bases). The germline CDR1 and CDR2 sequences are GTSNPN and SVGIG (reference sequence). The CDR3 runs 12 residues. This CDR3 is CAGGQFLYEQYF. CDR3 DNA sequence: TGTGCGGGGGGGCAGTTCTTATACGAGCAGTACTTC.